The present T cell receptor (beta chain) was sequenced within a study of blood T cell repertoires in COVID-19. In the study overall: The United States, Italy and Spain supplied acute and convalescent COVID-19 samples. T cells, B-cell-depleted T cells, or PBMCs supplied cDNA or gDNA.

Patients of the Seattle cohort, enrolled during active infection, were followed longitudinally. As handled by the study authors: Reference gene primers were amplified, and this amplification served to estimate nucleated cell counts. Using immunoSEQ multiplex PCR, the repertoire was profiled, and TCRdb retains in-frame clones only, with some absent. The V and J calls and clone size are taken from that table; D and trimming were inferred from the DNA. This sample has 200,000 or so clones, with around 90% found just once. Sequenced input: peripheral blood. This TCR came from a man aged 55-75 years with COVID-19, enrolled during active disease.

The CDR3 region is CASSLKGQGGTQYF. Here the CDR3 DNA reads TGTGCCAGCAGTTTAAAGGGACAGGGTGGGACCCAGTACTTC. The rearrangement links TRBV27 to TRBJ2-5; 9 bases are a match to TRBD1. V lost 2 bases to trimming and J lost 7 bases; unmatched junction nucleotides: 5. Per germline, CDR1 MNHEY and CDR2 SMNVEV (reference sequence). CDR3 length equals 14 residues.